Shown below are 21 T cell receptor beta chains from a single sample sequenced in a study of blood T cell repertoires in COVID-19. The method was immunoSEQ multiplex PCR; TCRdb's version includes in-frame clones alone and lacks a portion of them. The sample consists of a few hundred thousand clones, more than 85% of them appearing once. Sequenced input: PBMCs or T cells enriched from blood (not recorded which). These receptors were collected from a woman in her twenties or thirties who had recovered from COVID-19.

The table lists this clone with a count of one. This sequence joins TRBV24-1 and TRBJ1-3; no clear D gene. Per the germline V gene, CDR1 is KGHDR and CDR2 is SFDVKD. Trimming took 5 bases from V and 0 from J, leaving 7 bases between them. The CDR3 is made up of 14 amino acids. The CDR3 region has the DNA TGTGCCACCAGTGCCCCGAGCTCTGGAAACACCATATATTTT. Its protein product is CATSAPSSGNTIYF.

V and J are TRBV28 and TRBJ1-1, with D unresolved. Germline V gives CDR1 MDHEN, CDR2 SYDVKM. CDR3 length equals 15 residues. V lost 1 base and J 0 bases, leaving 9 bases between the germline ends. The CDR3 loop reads CASSLYRGVNTEAFF. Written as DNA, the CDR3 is TGTGCCAGCAGTTTATACCGAGGCGTGAACACTGAAGCTTTCTTT.

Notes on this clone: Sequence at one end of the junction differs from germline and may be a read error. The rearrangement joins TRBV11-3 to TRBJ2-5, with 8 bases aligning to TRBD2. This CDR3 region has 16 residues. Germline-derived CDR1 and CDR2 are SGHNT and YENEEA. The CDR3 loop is CASSLRIGGAQQTQYF. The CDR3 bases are TGTGCCAGCAGCTTACGTATCGGGGGGGCCCAACAGACCCAGTACTTC. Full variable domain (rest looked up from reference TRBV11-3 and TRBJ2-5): EAGVVQSPRYKIIEKKQPVAFWCNPISGHNTLYWYLQNLGQGPELLIRYENEEAVDDSQLPKDRFSAERLKGVDSTLKIQPAELGDSAVYLCASSLRIGGAQQTQYFGPGTRLLVL.

In nucleotides, the CDR3 is TGCGCCAGCAGCTCGGACTGGGGGCTCTACGAGCAGTACTTC. It codes for CASSSDWGLYEQYF. The chain employs TRBV5-1 and TRBJ2-7; TRBD1 might be the D (6 bases). The CDR3 is 14 residues long. The germline V gene encodes CDR1 SGHRS and CDR2 YFSETQ. V lost 3 bases and J lost 3, with 13 bases in between.

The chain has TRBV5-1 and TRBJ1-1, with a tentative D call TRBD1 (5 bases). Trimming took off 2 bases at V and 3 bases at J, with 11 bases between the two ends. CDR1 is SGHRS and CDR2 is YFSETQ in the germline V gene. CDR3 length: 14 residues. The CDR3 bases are TGCGCCAGCAGCTTTCAGGGAAGGGACACTGAAGCTTTCTTT. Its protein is CASSFQGRDTEAFF.

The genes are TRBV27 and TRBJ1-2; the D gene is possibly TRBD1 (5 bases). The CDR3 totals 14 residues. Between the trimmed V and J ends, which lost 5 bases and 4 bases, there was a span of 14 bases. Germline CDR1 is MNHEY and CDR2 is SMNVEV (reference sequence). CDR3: CASSPGGSGYGYTF. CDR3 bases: TGTGCCAGCAGTCCCGGGGGGTCGGGCTATGGCTACACCTTC.

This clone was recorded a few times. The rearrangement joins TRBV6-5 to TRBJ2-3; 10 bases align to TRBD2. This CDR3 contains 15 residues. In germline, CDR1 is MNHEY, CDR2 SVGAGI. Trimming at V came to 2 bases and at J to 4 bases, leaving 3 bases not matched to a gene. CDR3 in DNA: TGTGCCAGCAGTTACGGGACTAGCGATTCAGATACGCAGTATTTT. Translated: CASSYGTSDSDTQYF.

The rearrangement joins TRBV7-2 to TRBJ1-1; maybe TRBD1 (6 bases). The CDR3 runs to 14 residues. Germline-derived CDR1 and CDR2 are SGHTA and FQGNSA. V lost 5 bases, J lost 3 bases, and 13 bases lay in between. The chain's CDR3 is CASSAQGLYTEAFF. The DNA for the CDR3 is TGTGCCAGCAGCGCCCAGGGGCTCTACACTGAAGCTTTCTTT.

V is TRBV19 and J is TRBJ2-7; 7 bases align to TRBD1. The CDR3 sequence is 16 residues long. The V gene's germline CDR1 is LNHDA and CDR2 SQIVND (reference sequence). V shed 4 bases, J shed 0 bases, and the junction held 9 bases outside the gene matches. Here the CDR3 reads CASSTRTGQSSYEQYF. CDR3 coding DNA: TGTGCCAGTAGTACCCGAACGGGACAGAGCTCCTACGAGCAGTACTTC.

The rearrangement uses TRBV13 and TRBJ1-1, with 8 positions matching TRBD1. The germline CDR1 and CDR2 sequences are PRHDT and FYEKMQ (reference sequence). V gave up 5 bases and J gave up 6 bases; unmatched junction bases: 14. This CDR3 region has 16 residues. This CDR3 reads CASSPPPAGGNSEAFF. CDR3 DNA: TGTGCCAGCAGCCCCCCTCCCGCAGGGGGCAACTCTGAAGCTTTCTTT.

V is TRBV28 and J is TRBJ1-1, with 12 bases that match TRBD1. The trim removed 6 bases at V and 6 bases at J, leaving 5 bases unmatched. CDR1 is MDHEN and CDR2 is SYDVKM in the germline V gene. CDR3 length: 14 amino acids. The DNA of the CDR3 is TGTGCCAGCAGCCGGGACAGGGGGCGTGCTGAAGCTTTCTTT. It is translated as CASSRDRGRAEAFF.

CDR3 sequence (DNA): TGTGCCAGCAGACCGCCGGGGAGCAATCAGCCCCAGCATTTT. It codes for CASRPPGSNQPQHF. The chain links TRBV28 to TRBJ1-5; D gene ambiguous. V was pared by 6 bases and J by 1 base, with 10 bases between. CDR3 length equals 14 residues. Germline V gives CDR1 MDHEN, CDR2 SYDVKM.

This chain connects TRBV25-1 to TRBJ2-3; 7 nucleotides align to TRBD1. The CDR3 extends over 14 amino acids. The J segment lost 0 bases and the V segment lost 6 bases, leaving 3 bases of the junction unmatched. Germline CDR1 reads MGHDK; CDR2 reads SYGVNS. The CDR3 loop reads CASSEGQSTDTQYF. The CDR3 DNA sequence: TGTGCCAGCAGCGAGGGACAGAGCACAGATACGCAGTATTTT.

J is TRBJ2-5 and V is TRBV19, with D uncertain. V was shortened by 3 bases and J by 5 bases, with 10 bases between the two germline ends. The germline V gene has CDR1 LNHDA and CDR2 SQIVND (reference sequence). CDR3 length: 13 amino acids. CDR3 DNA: TGTGCCAGTAGTATCATGAGCTGGGAGACCCAGTACTTC. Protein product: CASSIMSWETQYF. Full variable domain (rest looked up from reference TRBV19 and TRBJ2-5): DGGITQSPKYLFRKEGQNVTLSCEQNLNHDAMYWYRQDPGQGLRLIYYSQIVNDFQKGDIAEGYSVSREKKESFPLTVTSAQKNPTAFYLCASSIMSWETQYFGPGTRLLVL.

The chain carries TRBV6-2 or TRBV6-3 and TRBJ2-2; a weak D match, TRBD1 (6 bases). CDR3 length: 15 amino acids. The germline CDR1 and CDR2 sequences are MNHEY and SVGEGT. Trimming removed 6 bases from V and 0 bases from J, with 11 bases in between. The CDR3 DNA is TGTGCCAGCAGCCCGGACAGAGCGAACACCGGGGAGCTGTTTTTT. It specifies CASSPDRANTGELFF.

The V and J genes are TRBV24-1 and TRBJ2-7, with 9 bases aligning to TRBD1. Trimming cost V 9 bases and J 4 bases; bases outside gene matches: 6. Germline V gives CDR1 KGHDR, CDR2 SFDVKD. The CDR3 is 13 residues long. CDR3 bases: TGTGCCACCGGGACAGGGCGGGGATACGAGCAGTACTTC. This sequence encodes CATGTGRGYEQYF.

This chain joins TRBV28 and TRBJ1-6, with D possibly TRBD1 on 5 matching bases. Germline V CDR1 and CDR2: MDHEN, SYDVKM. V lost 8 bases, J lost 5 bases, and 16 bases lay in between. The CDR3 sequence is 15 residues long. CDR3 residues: CASGGVAVNNSPLHF. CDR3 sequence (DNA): TGTGCCAGCGGAGGGGTGGCAGTTAATAATTCACCCCTCCACTTT.

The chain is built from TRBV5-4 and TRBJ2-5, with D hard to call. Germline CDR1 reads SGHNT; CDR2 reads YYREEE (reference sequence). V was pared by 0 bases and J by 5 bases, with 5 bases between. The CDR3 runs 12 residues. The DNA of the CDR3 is TGTGCCAGCAGCTTGGCCGGGGAGACCCAGTACTTC. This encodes CASSLAGETQYF.

CDR3 DNA sequence: TGTGCCAGCAGCCCGGGGGAGGCGTACGGCTACAATGAGCAGTTCTTC. Protein: CASSPGEAYGYNEQFF. The V and J genes are TRBV9 and TRBJ2-1; tentatively, D is TRBD2 (6 bases). Germline CDR1 is SGDLS and CDR2 is YYNGEE. V was pared by 4 bases and J by 3 bases, with 17 bases between. The CDR3 covers 16 residues.

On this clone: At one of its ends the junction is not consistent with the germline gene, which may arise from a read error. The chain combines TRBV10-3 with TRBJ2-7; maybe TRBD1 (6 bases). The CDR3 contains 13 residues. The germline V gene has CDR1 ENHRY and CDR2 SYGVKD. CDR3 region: CANSIGQSYEQYF. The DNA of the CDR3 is TGTGCCAACAGTATTGGACAGTCCTACGAGCAGTACTTC.

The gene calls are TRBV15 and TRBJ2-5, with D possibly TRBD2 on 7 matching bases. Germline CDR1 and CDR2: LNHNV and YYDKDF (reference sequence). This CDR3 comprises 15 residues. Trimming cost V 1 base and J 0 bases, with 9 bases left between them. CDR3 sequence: CATSRAGGYQETQYF. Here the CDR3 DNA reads TGTGCCACCAGCAGAGCGGGGGGCTACCAAGAGACCCAGTACTTC.